Following are 30 T cell receptor beta chains from one sample sequenced in a study of CD8 T cells in Susac syndrome. The RNA, about 0.5 to 1 ug, was put through reverse transcription using random hexamers. TCRdb independently ran MiXCR on the immunoSEQ multiplex PCR reads; one entry per CDR3 protein. This table has 110,000 to 150,000 distinct CDR3 sequences, about 94% appearing once. The sequenced sample was CD4+ T cells from PBMCs. All receptors derive from a human donor with Susac syndrome.

The chain has TRBV12-3 or TRBV12-4 and TRBJ2-5; 10 positions agree with TRBD2. With 3 bases clipped from V and 5 bases from J, the junction kept 6 bases outside the gene matches. The CDR3 loop spans 15 amino acids. CDR3 amino acids: CASSFSSGSGETQYF. CDR3 in DNA: TGTGCCAGCAGTTTTTCTAGCGGGAGCGGGGAGACCCAGTACTTC.

DNA for the CDR3: TGTGCCAGCAGCGGACAGGTTAATAATTCACCCCTCCACTTT. Protein: CASSGQVNNSPLHF. The V and J genes are TRBV2 and TRBJ1-6; TRBD1 agrees at 7 bases. The CDR3 length is 14 residues. V trimming: 6 bases; J trimming: 5 bases; junction bases outside the gene matches: 4. CDR1 is SNHLY, CDR2 FYNNEI, per germline.

V and J are TRBV15 and TRBJ1-4, with 11 nucleotides matching TRBD1. Looked up from germline, CDR1 is LNHNV and CDR2 is YYDKDF (reference sequence). The V gene end was trimmed by 0 bases and the J gene end by 4 bases; junction bases not matched to a gene: 4. This CDR3 contains 17 residues. The CDR3 loop reads CATSREDRGPFNEKLFF. For the CDR3, the DNA is TGTGCCACCAGCAGAGAGGACAGGGGGCCTTTTAATGAAAAACTGTTTTTT. Using reference TRBV15 and TRBJ1-4 for the parts outside the CDR3, the full variable domain is DAMVIQNPRYQVTQFGKPVTLSCSQTLNHNVMYWYQQKSSQAPKLLFHYYDKDFNNEADTPDNFQSRRPNTSFCFLDIRSPGLGDTAMYLCATSREDRGPFNEKLFFGSGTQLSVL.

The genes are TRBV20-1 and TRBJ2-3; D gene uncertain. The CDR3 consists of 13 residues. The germline CDR1 and CDR2 sequences are DFQATT and SNEGSKA (reference sequence). The V and J ends lost 8 bases and 0 bases respectively, with 12 bases between them. The CDR3 DNA follows: TGCAGTCCCCTAGTGGGGAGCACAGATACGCAGTATTTT. It codes for CSPLVGSTDTQYF.

The chain carries TRBV5-1 and TRBJ2-7; 8 bases fit TRBD2. Trimming at V came to 0 bases and at J to 1 base, leaving 6 bases not matched to a gene. Germline V gene lookup returns CDR1 SGHRS and CDR2 YFSETQ. There are 16 residues in the CDR3. The CDR3 nucleotides read TGCGCCAGCAGCTTGGTGGTAGCGGGGCCTTCCTACGAGCAGTACTTC. Translating gives CASSLVVAGPSYEQYF.

The chain links TRBV14 to TRBJ2-2; D gene uncertain. The CDR3 is made up of 13 amino acids. With 5 bases removed from V and 4 bases from J, the gap between germline ends came to 8 bases. CDR1 is SGHDN, CDR2 FVKESK, per germline. CDR3 in amino acids: CASSAQATGELFF. CDR3 bases: TGTGCCAGCAGCGCGCAGGCCACCGGGGAGCTGTTTTTT.

This chain connects TRBV12-5 to TRBJ2-1; 7 positions match TRBD2. Germline V gives CDR1 LGHNT, CDR2 FRNRAP. V shed 1 base, J shed 6 bases, and the junction held 0 bases outside the gene matches. The CDR3 extends over 13 amino acids. In nucleotides, the CDR3 is TGTGCTAGTGGTTTGGGGACTAGCAATGAGCAGTTCTTC. It is translated as CASGLGTSNEQFF.

This chain joins TRBV12-3 or TRBV12-4 and TRBJ1-2, with 9 bases that match TRBD1. This CDR3 spans 14 amino acids. V dropped 7 bases and J dropped 4; count of bases not matched to a gene: 7. The CDR3 region is CASTPGQGTYGYTF. The CDR3 nucleotides read TGTGCCAGCACCCCGGGACAGGGTACCTATGGCTACACCTTC.

In this sample, this clonotype turned up once. The chain links TRBV4-1 to TRBJ2-2; no reliable D call. Germline V lookup: CDR1 MGHRA, CDR2 YSYEKL. This CDR3 spans 15 amino acids. Between the trimmed V and J ends, which lost 1 base and 6 bases, there was a span of 12 bases. CDR3 protein: CASSQAGIGAGELFF. The DNA of the CDR3 is TGCGCCAGCAGCCAAGCTGGGATCGGTGCCGGGGAGCTGTTTTTT.

This chain links TRBV20-1 with TRBJ1-4; perhaps TRBD1 as D (6 bases). V gave up 5 bases and J gave up 6 bases, with 13 bases separating them. There are 13 residues in the CDR3. Germline values: CDR1 DFQATT, CDR2 SNEGSKA (reference sequence). In DNA, the CDR3 is TGCAGTGCTGCAGGGGTCTCGGATGAAAAACTGTTTTTT. The encoded protein is CSAAGVSDEKLFF.

This chain connects TRBV5-1 to TRBJ2-5; TRBD2 matches at 7 bases. CDR1 and CDR2 from the germline V gene are SGHRS and YFSETQ. CDR3 length: 15 residues. Trimming cost V 0 bases and J 1 base; bases outside gene matches: 3. The CDR3 bases are TGCGCCAGCAGCTTGGGGCCTAGCGGCCAAGAGACCCAGTACTTC. Its translation is CASSLGPSGQETQYF.

CDR3 sequence (DNA): TGCAGTGCCTTCGCTACTAGCGGTGGGAATGAGCAGTTCTTC. Its protein product is CSAFATSGGNEQFF. The chain couples TRBV20-1 to TRBJ2-1, with 8 nucleotides matching TRBD2. V shed 6 bases, J shed 7 bases, and the junction held 11 bases outside the gene matches. Germline V gene sequence: CDR1 DFQATT, CDR2 SNEGSKA (reference sequence). There are 14 residues in the CDR3.

The rearrangement uses TRBV5-4 and TRBJ2-2; 9 positions match TRBD1. The V gene end was trimmed by 7 bases and the J gene end by 5 bases; junction bases not matched to a gene: 9. The CDR3 covers 15 residues. The germline CDR1 and CDR2 sequences are SGHNT and YYREEE (reference sequence). The CDR3 nucleotides are TGTGCCAGCTCAAAACAGGGGGCGCGGACCGGGGAGCTGTTTTTT. Translation gives CASSKQGARTGELFF.

This rearrangement joins TRBV11-2 to TRBJ2-3; D is tentatively TRBD1 or TRBD2 (5 bases each). The germline V and J ends were trimmed by 1 base and 0 bases, with 11 bases remaining between them. The CDR3 has 16 residues. Germline V gives CDR1 SGHAT, CDR2 FQNNGV. CDR3: CASSLGDDWSTDTQYF. The CDR3 nucleotides are TGTGCCAGCAGCTTAGGGGACGACTGGAGCACAGATACGCAGTATTTT.

DNA for the CDR3: TGTGCCAGCACCACAAGGCGTACCTACAATGAGCAGTTCTTC. Translating it yields CASTTRRTYNEQFF. The rearrangement uses TRBV7-2 and TRBJ2-1; D gene ambiguous. This CDR3 spans 14 amino acids. The V and J ends lost 7 bases and 2 bases respectively, with 12 bases between them. Germline CDR1 is SGHTA and CDR2 is FQGNSA.

The gene calls are TRBV19 and TRBJ2-2; no clear D. Deletions cut 6 bases from V and 4 bases from J, with 12 bases between. The germline V gene encodes CDR1 LNHDA and CDR2 SQIVND (reference sequence). There are 14 residues in the CDR3. As DNA, the CDR3 is TGTGCCAGTAGGCCTAATCCTGCCACCGGGGAGCTGTTTTTT. Translation gives CASRPNPATGELFF.

This chain uses TRBV5-6 with TRBJ1-1, with a weak D call TRBD1 (6 bases). V lost 0 bases to trimming and J lost 1 base, with 10 bases between them. Germline values: CDR1 SGHDT, CDR2 YYEEEE. The CDR3 runs to 15 residues. The CDR3 sequence is CASSLGTASNTEAFF. The CDR3 DNA is TGTGCCAGCAGCTTGGGGACAGCGTCGAACACTGAAGCTTTCTTT.

CDR3: CASSLAQPSPLHF. CDR3 coding DNA: TGTGCCAGCAGTTTAGCGCAGCCTTCACCCCTCCACTTT. The chain recombines TRBV12-3 or TRBV12-4 with TRBJ1-6, with D unclear. This CDR3 spans 13 amino acids. V was clipped by 0 bases and J by 9 bases, with 6 bases between them.

The J gene is TRBJ1-1, the V gene TRBV12-3 or TRBV12-4; no reliable D call. V shed 7 bases and J shed 2 bases, with 8 bases lying between them. CDR3 length: 12 residues. The CDR3 protein is CASTLLNTEAFF. CDR3 nucleotide sequence: TGTGCCAGCACTCTACTTAACACTGAAGCTTTCTTT.

The J gene is TRBJ1-6, the V gene TRBV7-6; 8 bases fit TRBD1. The V gene end was trimmed by 0 bases and the J gene end by 10 bases; junction bases not matched to a gene: 11. This CDR3 is 17 amino acids long. The germline gives CDR1 SGHVS, CDR2 FNYEAQ. The CDR3 loop reads CASSLARFRQGNSPLHF. The CDR3 region has the DNA TGTGCCAGCAGCTTAGCGCGCTTCCGACAGGGGAACTCACCCCTCCACTTT.

The chain uses TRBV6-5 and TRBJ2-7, with 9 bases aligning to TRBD1. Germline V lookup: CDR1 MNHEY, CDR2 SVGAGI. The CDR3 totals 12 residues. Trimming removed 8 bases from V and 3 bases from J; junction bases left unmatched: 2. CDR3 in amino acids: CASGQGLYEQYF. DNA of the CDR3: TGTGCCAGCGGACAGGGGCTCTACGAGCAGTACTTC.

The rearrangement joins TRBV3-1 to TRBJ2-7; 8 bases agree with TRBD2. Germline V CDR1 and CDR2: LGHDT, YNNKEL (reference sequence). The ends lost 1 base at V and 6 bases at J; junction bases unmatched: 8. This CDR3 region has 15 residues. The CDR3 reads CASSQGPAGVGEQYF. CDR3 bases: TGTGCCAGCAGCCAAGGGCCAGCGGGAGTTGGCGAGCAGTACTTC.

V is TRBV6-4 and J is TRBJ2-3, with D possibly matching TRBD1 (5 bases). V lost 6 bases and J 4 bases, leaving 14 bases between the germline ends. The CDR3 length is 14 residues. Germline V gene sequence: CDR1 MRHNA, CDR2 SNTAGT. In DNA, the CDR3 is TGTGCCAGCAGCCCAGGGTCGAGCCCAGATACGCAGTATTTT. Translation gives CASSPGSSPDTQYF.

The V gene is TRBV20-1, the J gene TRBJ2-3, with TRBD2 matching over 11 bases. Germline loops: CDR1 DFQATT, CDR2 SNEGSKA (reference sequence). The CDR3 runs 14 residues. V shed 6 bases and J 3 bases; nucleotides not matched to a gene: 5. In nucleotides, the CDR3 is TGCAGTGCCATTTCTAGCGGGGGGACAGATACGCAGTATTTT. The encoded protein is CSAISSGGTDTQYF.

The chain is built from TRBV7-3 and TRBJ2-7, with 7 bases identical to TRBD1. The CDR3 loop spans 13 amino acids. Unmatched junction bases numbered 6, after V lost 4 bases and J lost 6 bases. Germline assignment: CDR1 SGHTA and CDR2 FQGTGA. CDR3 coding DNA: TGTGCCAGCAGCTGGAGACAGGGCGGCGAGCAGTACTTC. Translation: CASSWRQGGEQYF.

V is TRBV20-1 and J is TRBJ2-1, with D perhaps assigned TRBD1 or TRBD2 (5 bases each). Germline CDR1 DFQATT, CDR2 SNEGSKA (reference sequence). The CDR3 runs 16 residues. With 6 bases removed from V and 0 bases from J, the gap between germline ends came to 18 bases. As DNA, the CDR3 is TGCAGTGCCAGACGAGGGACGGCAAGCTCCTACAATGAGCAGTTCTTC. Translating gives CSARRGTASSYNEQFF.

V gene TRBV6-6 combines with J gene TRBJ2-2, with D tentatively TRBD1 (6 bases). Germline lookup yields CDR1 MNHNY and CDR2 SVGAGI (reference sequence). The CDR3 extends over 14 amino acids. Between the trimmed V and J ends, which lost 7 bases and 2 bases, there was a span of 11 bases. CDR3 sequence: CASKRDTNTGELFF. In DNA form, the CDR3 reads TGTGCCAGCAAAAGGGACACCAACACCGGGGAGCTGTTTTTT.

The V gene is TRBV7-9, the J gene TRBJ1-1; no reliable D call. The CDR3 runs 15 residues. The V end lost 5 bases, the J end lost 5 bases, and 18 bases lay between the germline ends. The V gene's germline CDR1 is SEHNR and CDR2 FQNEAQ (reference sequence). This CDR3 is CASSPRYARNTEAFF. In DNA form, the CDR3 reads TGTGCCAGCAGCCCGCGGTACGCCCGTAATACTGAAGCTTTCTTT.

V is TRBV19 and J is TRBJ1-5; 12 bases align to TRBD1. The CDR3 length is 15 residues. The V segment lost 5 bases and the J segment 6 bases; nucleotides outside the gene matches: 5. Germline CDR1 is LNHDA and CDR2 is SQIVND (reference sequence). The CDR3: CASSLRDRGLQPQHF. The DNA for the CDR3 is TGTGCCAGTAGTCTCCGGGACAGGGGGCTTCAGCCCCAGCATTTT.

V usage is TRBV29-1 and J usage is TRBJ2-2; no firm D call. The germline V gene encodes CDR1 SQVTM and CDR2 ANQGSEA. This CDR3 is 15 amino acids long. V lost 6 bases to trimming and J lost 1 base, with 15 bases between them. The CDR3 nucleotides are TGCAGCGTGGTAACCGGAACCTTGAACACCGGGGAGCTGTTTTTT. Translated, it gives CSVVTGTLNTGELFF.